This T cell receptor (beta chain) was profiled in a study of CD8 T cells in Susac syndrome (dated by TCRdb to the late 2010s). At the level of the whole study: Among the sequenced Susac syndrome patients, five or six had clinically active disease and roughly eight were in clinical remission. At blood withdrawal, Susac syndrome patients were therapy-naive, treated with corticosteroids (with IVIg additionally given to some), or treated with IVIg alone. Whether CD8+ T cell activation and differentiation in Susac syndrome was antigen driven was tested using repertoire sequencing. The clonality of the CD8+ T cell repertoire was compared across approximately twelve healthy donors, some 14 Susac syndrome patients and under 18 multiple sclerosis patients. Here is what the overall study found, with its caveats: In the total CD8+ and CD8+ TEMRA repertoires, sixteen and five Susac-specific public clones, respectively, were identified. Clonal expansion was observed in Susac syndrome CD8+ repertoires, with the highest expansion in CD8+ TEMRA cells and greater expansion in clinically active than in remitting patients. The study acknowledged that relatively few individuals were included in the TCR sequencing and HLA analysis.

Peripheral blood CD8+ and CD4+ T cells from healthy donors, Susac syndrome patients and multiple sclerosis patients were profiled using high-throughput TCR beta sequencing. The Susac syndrome patients fulfilled recently defined diagnostic criteria for either definite or probable disease. Bulk CD8+ and CD4+ T cells were purified by magnetic negative isolation, whereas CD8+ TEMRA cells were enriched by FACS. Blood was collected in EDTA tubes and processed within 24 hours, with PBMCs isolated through density gradient centrifugation. PBMCs intended for TCR sequencing were cryopreserved in liquid nitrogen and were subsequently thawed in a 37 degrees C water bath. Purity of sorted or isolated CD4+, CD8+ and CD8+ TEMRA cells was at least 90%. RNA was extracted using the RNeasy kit, and about 0.5 to 1 ug of the RNA was reverse transcribed with random hexamers. TCR beta CDR3 regions were amplified with the immunoSEQ multiplex PCR assay covering 54 Vbeta and 13 Jbeta segments. PCR amplification bias was corrected using a synthetic template baseline for primer optimization and computational correction. The authors' analysis ran thus. Reads were assigned to V, D and J genes according to IMGT and analyzed in immunoSEQ Analyzer, with only productive sequences retained. Clonality was computed as one minus Shannon entropy normalized by log2 of the number of productive unique sequences. Public and private clones were assessed among the 100 most prevalent clones of each patient and control. A clone was defined as Susac-specific if it was absent from the healthy and MS cohorts, from approximately 980 published viral clones and from other ImmuneACCESS disease sequences. TCRdb handled the public reads itself, with Q25 trimming in fastp and clone calling in MiXCR, and kept productive beta chains. Rows matching on CDR3 protein sequence are summarized as one entry with the most common DNA and genes. These V and J calls originate from TCRdb's pipeline instead of the authors' own analysis. For this sample the table gives 75,000 to 100,000 distinct CDR3 sequences, of which just under 95% were detected only once. The top ten constitute approximately 0.49% of the sample.

Notes on this clonotype: Its antigen is unknown. Per-nucleotide qualities are absent, and no much larger clonotype sits a single base away.

The CDR3 contains 12 residues, cysteine and phenylalanine counted. The sequence is cut down to CDR3 DNA, 36 bases in frame from base 1. The V and J ends are trimmed by 6 bases and 5 bases, leaving 9 bases between them. CDR1 and CDR2 (MNHEY, SVGEGT) derive from the germline V gene. The sample was CD8+ T cells from PBMCs. The source of this sequence is a human donor with Susac syndrome. The chain is encoded by TRBV6-2 or TRBV6-3 joined to TRBJ2-3, with no reliable assignment of the D segment. CDR3 sequence: CASSLRRDTQYF. The bases read TGTGCCAGCAGCCTAAGACGAGATACGCAGTATTTT.